This T cell receptor beta chain was recorded in a study of T cells after yellow fever vaccination. MiXCR was run by TCRdb on the 5' RACE reads, yielding one entry per CDR3 protein. The sample carries about 350,000 distinct CDR3 sequences, around 8.1% recorded once. The sequencing used PBMCs, collected about 41 days after the first yellow fever vaccination. This TCR came from a man aged 18 to 29 who received the YFV17D yellow fever vaccine.

CDR3 coding DNA: TGTGCCAGCAGTTGGGATGGGACAGGAAAAGTCTACGAGCAGTACTTC. Protein product: CASSWDGTGKVYEQYF. This chain connects TRBV28 to TRBJ2-7, with 8 bases that match TRBD1. CDR1 and CDR2 (germline): MDHEN, SYDVKM. The CDR3 runs to 16 residues. J gave up 3 bases and V 4 bases, and 11 bases lay outside the gene matches.